This T cell receptor beta chain was obtained from a study of blood T cells in healthy people across ages. This CDR3 region has 16 residues. The J segment lost 3 bases and the V segment lost 0 bases, leaving 5 bases of the junction unmatched. The germline CDR1 and CDR2 sequences are SQVTM and ANQGSEA. Findings and caveats of the study: TCR beta diversity tracked closely with naive T cell percentage. Naive CD4+ cells and diversity were both higher in long-lived donors than in aged donors.

This clonotype was observed a few times. Its antigen is undetermined. It was with a sample-barcoded 5' primer and a J-beta primer mix that a second PCR of roughly 7 to 12 cycles was run. Via MiXCR, TCRdb re-called the 5' RACE reads, giving one row per CDR3 protein. The sample includes over 750,000 distinct CDR3 sequences, around 25% of them seen just once. These data also featured in a second study, about T cells of mothers and their children.

This receptor was obtained from a boy aged 10-17 years in good health. Material for sequencing was blood. The chain recombines TRBV29-1 with TRBJ1-2; 12 bases fit TRBD1. In nucleotides, the CDR3 is TGCAGCGTTGAAGATTGGGACAGGGGGCTGGACTATGGCTACACCTTC. Protein: CSVEDWDRGLDYGYTF.